This T cell receptor beta chain was obtained from a study of neurological immune-mediated disorders. A few counts support this clonotype. Germline lookup yields CDR1 SGHDT and CDR2 YYEEEE. The CDR3 contains 15 residues. Trimming cost V 0 bases and J 2 bases, with 8 bases left between them. TCRdb used MiXCR to reprocess the 5' RACE reads, holding one entry per CDR3 protein. The sample contains 55,000 to 70,000 distinct CDR3 sequences, about 10% of which appear only once. The chain joins TRBV5-6 to TRBJ2-2; D is unresolved. Source material: PBMCs. This clonotype originated in a man aged 55 to 70 in good health. In nucleotides, the CDR3 is TGTGCCAGCAGCTTGGTACGGAGCAACACCGGGGAGCTGTTTTTT. It encodes CASSLVRSNTGELFF.